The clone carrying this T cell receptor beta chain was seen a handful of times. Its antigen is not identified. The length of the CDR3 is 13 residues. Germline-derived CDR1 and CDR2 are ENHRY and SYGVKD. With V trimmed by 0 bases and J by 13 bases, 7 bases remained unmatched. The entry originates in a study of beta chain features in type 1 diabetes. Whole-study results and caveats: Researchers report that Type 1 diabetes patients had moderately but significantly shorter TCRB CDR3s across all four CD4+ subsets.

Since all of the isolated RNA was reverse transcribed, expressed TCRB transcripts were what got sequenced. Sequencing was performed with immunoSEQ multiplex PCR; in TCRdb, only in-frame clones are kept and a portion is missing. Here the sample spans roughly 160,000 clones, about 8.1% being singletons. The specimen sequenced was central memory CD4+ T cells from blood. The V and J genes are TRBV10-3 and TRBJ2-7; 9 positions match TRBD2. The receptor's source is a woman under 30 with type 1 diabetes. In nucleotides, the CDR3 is TGTGCCATCAGTGAGTCGAGGCTAGCGGGAACTTACTTC. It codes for CAISESRLAGTYF.